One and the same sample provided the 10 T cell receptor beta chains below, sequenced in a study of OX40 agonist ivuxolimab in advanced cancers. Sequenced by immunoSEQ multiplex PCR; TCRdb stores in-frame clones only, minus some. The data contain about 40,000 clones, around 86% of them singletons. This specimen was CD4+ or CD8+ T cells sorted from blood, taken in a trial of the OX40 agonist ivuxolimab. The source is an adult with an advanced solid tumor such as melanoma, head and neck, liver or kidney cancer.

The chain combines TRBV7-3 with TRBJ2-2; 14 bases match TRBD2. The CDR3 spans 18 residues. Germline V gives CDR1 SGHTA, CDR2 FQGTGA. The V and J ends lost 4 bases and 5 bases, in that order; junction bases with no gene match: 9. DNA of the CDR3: TGTGCCAGCAGCTCAACCGGACTAGCGGGGGGCAGGACCGGGGAGCTGTTTTTT. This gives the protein CASSSTGLAGGRTGELFF.

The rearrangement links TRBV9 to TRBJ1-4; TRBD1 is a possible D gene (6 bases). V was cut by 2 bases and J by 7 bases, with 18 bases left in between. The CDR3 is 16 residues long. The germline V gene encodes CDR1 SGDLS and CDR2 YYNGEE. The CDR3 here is CASSVSEGGVSEKLFF. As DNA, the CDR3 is TGTGCCAGCAGCGTTTCGGAGGGGGGAGTCAGTGAAAAACTGTTTTTT.

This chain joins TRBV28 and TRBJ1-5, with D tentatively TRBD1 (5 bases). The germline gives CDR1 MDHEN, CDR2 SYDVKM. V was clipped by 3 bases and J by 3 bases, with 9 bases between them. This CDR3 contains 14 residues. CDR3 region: CASSLEGINQPQHF. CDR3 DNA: TGTGCCAGCAGTTTGGAGGGGATCAATCAGCCCCAGCATTTT.

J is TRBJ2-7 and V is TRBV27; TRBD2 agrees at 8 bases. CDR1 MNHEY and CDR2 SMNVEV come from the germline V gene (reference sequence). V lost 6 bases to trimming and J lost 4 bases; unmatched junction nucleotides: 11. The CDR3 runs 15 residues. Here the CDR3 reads CASSLGRGVFYEQYF. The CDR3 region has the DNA TGTGCCAGCAGCCTCGGGCGGGGGGTTTTTTACGAGCAGTACTTC.

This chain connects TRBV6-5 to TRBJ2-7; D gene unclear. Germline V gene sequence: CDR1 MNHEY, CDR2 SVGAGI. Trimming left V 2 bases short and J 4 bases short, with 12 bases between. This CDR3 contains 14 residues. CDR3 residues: CASSYGVGEYEQYF. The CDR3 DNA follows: TGTGCCAGCAGTTACGGGGTCGGAGAATACGAGCAGTACTTC.

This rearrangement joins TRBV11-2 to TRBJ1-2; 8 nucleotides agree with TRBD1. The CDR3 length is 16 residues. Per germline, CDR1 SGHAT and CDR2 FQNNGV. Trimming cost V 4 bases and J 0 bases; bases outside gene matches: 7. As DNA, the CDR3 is TGTGCCAGCAGCTCAATGTTGACAGGGGCTAACTATGGCTACACCTTC. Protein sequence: CASSSMLTGANYGYTF.

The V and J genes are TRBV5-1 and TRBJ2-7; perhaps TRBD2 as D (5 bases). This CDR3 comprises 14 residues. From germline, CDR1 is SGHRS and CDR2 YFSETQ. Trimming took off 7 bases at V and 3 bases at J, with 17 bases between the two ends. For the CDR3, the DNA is TGCGCCAGCGGGGAGTCCCTCTCCTTCTACGAGCAGTACTTC. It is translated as CASGESLSFYEQYF.

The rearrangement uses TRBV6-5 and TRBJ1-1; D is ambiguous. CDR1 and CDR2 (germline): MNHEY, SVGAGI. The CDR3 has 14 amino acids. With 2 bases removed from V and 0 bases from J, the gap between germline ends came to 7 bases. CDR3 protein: CASSYGSLNTEAFF. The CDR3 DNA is TGTGCCAGCAGTTACGGGTCTCTGAACACTGAAGCTTTCTTT.

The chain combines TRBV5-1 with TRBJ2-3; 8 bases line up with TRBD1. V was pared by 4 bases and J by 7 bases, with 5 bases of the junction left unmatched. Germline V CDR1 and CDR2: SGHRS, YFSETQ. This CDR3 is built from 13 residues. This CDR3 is CASSPWTGNTQYF. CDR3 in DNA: TGCGCCAGCAGCCCCTGGACAGGGAATACGCAGTATTTT.

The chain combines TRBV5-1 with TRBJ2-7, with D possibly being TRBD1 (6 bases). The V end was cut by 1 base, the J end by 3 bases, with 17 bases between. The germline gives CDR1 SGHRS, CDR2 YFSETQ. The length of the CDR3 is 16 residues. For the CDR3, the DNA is TGCGCCAGCAGCTTGAGACAGGTCGCGTTCTTCTACGAGCAGTACTTC. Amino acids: CASSLRQVAFFYEQYF.